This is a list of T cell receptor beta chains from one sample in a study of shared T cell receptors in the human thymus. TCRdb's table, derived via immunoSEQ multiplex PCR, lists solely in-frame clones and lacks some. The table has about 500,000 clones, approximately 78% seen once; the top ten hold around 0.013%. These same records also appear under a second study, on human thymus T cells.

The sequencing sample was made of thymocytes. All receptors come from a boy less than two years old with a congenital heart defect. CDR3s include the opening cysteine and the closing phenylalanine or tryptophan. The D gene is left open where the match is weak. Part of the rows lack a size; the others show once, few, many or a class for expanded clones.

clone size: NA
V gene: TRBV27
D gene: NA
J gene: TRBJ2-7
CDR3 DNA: TGTGCCAGCAGTTTAACGATTAGGAGGGGCGAGCAGTACTTC
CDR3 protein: CASSLTIRRGEQYF

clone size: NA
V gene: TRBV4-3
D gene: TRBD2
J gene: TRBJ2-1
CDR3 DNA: TGCGCCAGCAGCCGCGGGACTAGCGCAATCTCCTACAATGAGCAGTTCTTC
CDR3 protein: CASSRGTSAISYNEQFF

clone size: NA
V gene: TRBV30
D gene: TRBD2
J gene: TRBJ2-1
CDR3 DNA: TGTGCCTGGAGTTTTTGCGGGAGGACCAATGAGCAGTTCTTC
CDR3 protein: CAWSFCGRTNEQFF

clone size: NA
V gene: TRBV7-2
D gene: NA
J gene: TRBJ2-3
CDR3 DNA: TGTGCCAGCAGCTTCAGGCTGAGTTGGCCTCCCGATACGCAGTATTTT
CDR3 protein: CASSFRLSWPPDTQYF

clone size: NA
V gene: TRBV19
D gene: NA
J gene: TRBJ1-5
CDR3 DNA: TGTGCCAGTAGTATAGATGCGACAGGAGATCAGCCCCAGCATTTT
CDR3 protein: CASSIDATGDQPQHF

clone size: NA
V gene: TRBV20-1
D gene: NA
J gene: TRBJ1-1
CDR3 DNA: TGCAGTGCTAGACTCCACGGAGCTTTCTTT
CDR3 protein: CSARLHGAFF

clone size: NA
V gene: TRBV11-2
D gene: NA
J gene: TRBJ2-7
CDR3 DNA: TGTGCCAGCAGCTTAATTGGTGGGAGCGGAACCCCCTACGAGCAGTACTTC
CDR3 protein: CASSLIGGSGTPYEQYF

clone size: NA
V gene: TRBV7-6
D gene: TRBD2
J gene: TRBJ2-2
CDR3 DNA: TGTGCCAGCAGCGCCATACGTCCGGGACTAGCTGTTCCCGGGGAGCTGTTTTTT
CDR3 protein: CASSAIRPGLAVPGELFF

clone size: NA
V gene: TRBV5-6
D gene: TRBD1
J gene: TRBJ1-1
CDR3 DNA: TGTGCCAGCAGCTTGGATAGGGGGCACCGACCCGATGAAGCTTTCTTT
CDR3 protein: CASSLDRGHRPDEAFF

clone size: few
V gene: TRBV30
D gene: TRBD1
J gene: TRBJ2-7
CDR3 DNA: TGTGCCTGGAGGAGCCGGGACAGGGCGTACGAGCAGTACTTC
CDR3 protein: CAWRSRDRAYEQYF

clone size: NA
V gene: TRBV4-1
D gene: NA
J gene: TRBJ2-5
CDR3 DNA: TGCGCCAGCAGCCAAGTAGGGGGGGACCACCAAGAGACCCAGTACTTC
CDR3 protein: CASSQVGGDHQETQYF